Presented here are 2 T cell receptor beta chains from one specimen sequenced in a study of blood T cell repertoires in COVID-19 (dated by TCRdb to 2020 to 2022). The library was built by means of the immunoSEQ multiplex PCR assay. TCRdb limited this immuneACCESS table to in-frame rearrangements with V and J called. A share of clones is missing; checked studies link under half to unresolved V genes, and the rest is unexplained. This sample lists 150,000 to 200,000 clones; 88% were detected once. The biggest ten clones account for 4% to 5% of the sample. The sequenced sample consisted of peripheral blood. The receptor set was obtained from a woman under 40 with acute or convalescent COVID-19.

The chain uses TRBV7-9 and TRBJ1-1; the D gene is possibly TRBD1 (6 bases). CDR3 length equals 16 residues. With 7 bases removed from V and 1 base from J, the gap between germline ends came to 19 bases. Germline V gene sequence: CDR1 SEHNR, CDR2 FQNEAQ (reference sequence). The CDR3 DNA sequence: TGTGCCAGCACCCCAGTCGGGGGGCGGGCGAACACTGAAGCTTTCTTT. Translating gives CASTPVGGRANTEAFF. Combining the CDR3 with reference TRBV7-9 and TRBJ1-1 gives the whole variable domain DTGVSQNPRHKITKRGQNVTFRCDPISEHNRLYWYRQTLGQGPEFLTYFQNEAQLEKSRLLSDRFSAERPKGSFSTLEIQRTEQGDSAMYLCASTPVGGRANTEAFFGQGTRLTVV.

This chain links TRBV14 with TRBJ2-3, with 9 bases fitting TRBD2. J was trimmed by 10 bases and V by 4 bases; bases with no gene match: 6. Germline CDR1 reads SGHDN; CDR2 reads FVKESK. This CDR3 region has 13 residues. CDR3 coding DNA: TGTGCCAGCAGCCCCCTAGGGACTAGCCCGCAGTATTTT. Its translation is CASSPLGTSPQYF.